These 15 T cell receptor beta chains came from one sample sequenced in a study of T cells in Graves' hyperthyroidism and ophthalmopathy. Amplification of TCR beta CDR3 regions used RNA as the template. The primer set for the first-round RT-PCR of the TCR CDR3 was HTBI. In TCRdb, the multiplex PCR reads were re-called with MiXCR into one record per CDR3 protein. The table includes 600,000 to 800,000 distinct CDR3 sequences, about a third detected once. Sequencing was carried out using blood. The receptors were sampled from a middle-aged woman with Graves' hyperthyroidism.

Of note for this clonotype: A clone one base away is much larger, so this may be a read error. This rearrangement joins TRBV7-9 to TRBJ2-7, with D perhaps TRBD1 (7 bases). Trimming pared 0 bases from V and 7 bases from J, leaving 13 bases between. This CDR3 comprises 14 residues. CDR1 is SEHNR and CDR2 is FQNEAQ in the germline V gene (reference sequence). CDR3 protein: CASSLAQGGQEQYF. CDR3 DNA: TGTGCCAGCAGCTTAGCCCAGGGGGGCCAGGAGCAGTACTTC. Based on the CDR3 plus reference TRBV7-9 and TRBJ2-7, the full variable domain is DTGVSQNPRHKITKRGQNVTFRCDPISEHNRLYWYRQTLGQGPEFLTYFQNEAQLEKSRLLSDRFSAERPKGSFSTLEIQRTEQGDSAMYLCASSLAQGGQEQYFGPGTRLTVT.

This clonotype has a count of ten or more. The chain is built from TRBV10-1 and TRBJ1-6, with 7 bases fitting TRBD1. The V segment lost 4 bases and the J segment 7 bases; nucleotides outside the gene matches: 7. Germline V gene sequence: CDR1 WNHNN, CDR2 SYGVQD (reference sequence). The CDR3 spans 15 residues. The CDR3, as DNA: TGCGCCAGCAGTGCATCGGGACAGCAAAATTCACCCCTCCACTTT. Its translation is CASSASGQQNSPLHF.

The chain joins TRBV5-1 to TRBJ2-5; D may be TRBD1 (6 bases). Trimming took 0 bases from V and 3 from J, leaving 12 bases between them. Germline assignment: CDR1 SGHRS and CDR2 YFSETQ. This CDR3 has 15 residues. CDR3 DNA: TGCGCCAGCAGCTTGGAAGGGGACATAAAAGAGACCCAGTACTTC. This codes for CASSLEGDIKETQYF.

In this sample, this clonotype turned up a few times. V and J are TRBV5-8 and TRBJ2-7; D not resolved. CDR1 is SGHTS, CDR2 YDEGEE, per germline. This CDR3 has 13 residues. The ends were cut back, 2 bases at V and 0 bases at J, with 6 bases in the middle. The CDR3 spells CASSFYTSYEQYF. The CDR3 DNA follows: TGTGCCAGCAGCTTTTACACCTCCTACGAGCAGTACTTC. Supplemented by reference TRBV5-8 and TRBJ2-7, the full variable domain reads EAGVTQSPTHLIKTRGQQATLRCSPISGHTSVYWYQQALGLGLQFLLWYDEGEERNRGNFPPRFSGRQFPNYSSELNVNALELEDSALYLCASSFYTSYEQYFGPGTRLTVT.

In its sample, this clonotype was seen once. The rearrangement joins TRBV5-6 to TRBJ1-2, with D perhaps matching TRBD1 (5 bases). This CDR3 region has 18 residues. V lost 1 base and J lost 4, with 23 bases in between. Looked up from germline, CDR1 is SGHDT and CDR2 is YYEEEE. CDR3 amino acids: CASSLFTYRPPLTYGYTF. CDR3 DNA sequence: TGTGCCAGCAGCTTGTTTACTTACAGGCCGCCCCTCACCTATGGCTACACCTTC.

A few counts support this clonotype. The chain is built from TRBV20-1 and TRBJ2-7; no clear D gene. This CDR3 spans 16 amino acids. CDR1 is DFQATT, CDR2 SNEGSKA, per germline (reference sequence). The germline V and J ends were trimmed by 0 bases and 2 bases, with 17 bases remaining between them. The CDR3 here is CSARDMYQVRPYEQYF. Written as DNA, the CDR3 is TGCAGTGCTAGAGACATGTACCAAGTACGGCCCTACGAGCAGTACTTC.

Only a few counts were recorded for this clonotype. The V and J genes are TRBV4-3 and TRBJ2-5, with 11 bases lining up with TRBD2. In germline, CDR1 is LGHNA, CDR2 YSLEER. The length of the CDR3 is 15 residues. With V trimmed by 1 base and J by 5 bases, 3 bases remained unmatched. This CDR3 is CASSQGLAGLETQYF. The CDR3 region has the DNA TGCGCCAGCAGCCAAGGACTAGCGGGACTGGAGACCCAGTACTTC.

This clonotype was counted a few times. The J gene is TRBJ2-7, the V gene TRBV10-3; perhaps D is TRBD1 or TRBD2 (5 bases each). Trimming shortened V by 3 bases and J by 6 bases, and 6 bases separated the two germline ends. CDR1 is ENHRY, CDR2 SYGVKD, per germline. This CDR3 region has 11 residues. For the CDR3, the DNA is TGTGCCATCAGTGAAGGGACCGAGCAGTACTTC. This sequence encodes CAISEGTEQYF.

This rearrangement joins TRBV12-3 or TRBV12-4 to TRBJ2-3, with D perhaps TRBD2 (5 bases). The V and J ends lost 6 bases and 0 bases respectively, with 10 bases between them. There are 14 residues in the CDR3. The DNA of the CDR3 is TGTGCCAGCAGGCAGCGGATTAGCACAGATACGCAGTATTTT. This encodes CASRQRISTDTQYF.

The V and J genes are TRBV30 and TRBJ2-7, with 8 nucleotides matching TRBD2. In germline, CDR1 is GTSNPN, CDR2 SVGIG (reference sequence). Losses at the gene ends were 2 bases for V and 6 bases for J; bases not matched to a gene: 0. There are 11 residues in the CDR3. The CDR3 bases are TGTGCCTGGAGTACTAGCGGCGAGCAGTACTTC. Its protein product is CAWSTSGEQYF.

V gene TRBV25-1 combines with J gene TRBJ1-3, with 8 bases matching TRBD1. This CDR3 is built from 16 residues. CDR1 and CDR2 (germline): MGHDK, SYGVNS. V shed 8 bases and J 2 bases; nucleotides not matched to a gene: 11. CDR3 in amino acids: CASSPTGGSAGNTIYF. CDR3 DNA: TGTGCCAGCTCACCAACAGGGGGATCGGCTGGAAACACCATATATTTT.

Regarding this clonotype: A much larger clone sits a single nucleotide away, making a read error possible. This rearrangement joins TRBV7-9 to TRBJ1-1, with D possibly being TRBD1 (5 bases). Germline assignment: CDR1 SEHNR and CDR2 FQNEAQ (reference sequence). This CDR3 comprises 14 residues. In DNA form, the CDR3 reads TGTGTCAGCACCCTTGGGGGAATGAACACTGAAGCTTTCTTT. It codes for CVSTLGGMNTEAFF. The variable domain in full, with the rest retrieved from reference TRBV7-9 and TRBJ1-1, is DTGVSQNPRHKITKRGQNVTFRCDPISEHNRLYWYRQTLGQGPEFLTYFQNEAQLEKSRLLSDRFSAERPKGSFSTLEIQRTEQGDSAMYLCVSTLGGMNTEAFFGQGTRLTVV.

V usage is TRBV11-2 and J usage is TRBJ2-2; maybe TRBD1 (6 bases). CDR1 is SGHAT and CDR2 is FQNNGV in the germline V gene. The CDR3 totals 15 residues. The germline V and J ends were trimmed by 3 bases and 1 base, with 9 bases remaining between them. DNA for the CDR3: TGTGCCAGCAGCTTCACACAGGGGAACACCGGGGAGCTGTTTTTT. This translates into CASSFTQGNTGELFF.

Concerning this clonotype: A much larger clone lies one base from this, so it may be a read error. V usage is TRBV29-1 and J usage is TRBJ1-4; D call uncertain. V lost 5 bases and J lost 5, with 15 bases in between. Germline V gene data show CDR1 as SQVTM and CDR2 as ANQGSEA. This CDR3 is 14 amino acids long. The DNA of the CDR3 is TGCAGCGTTAAAGCCGTGGTGGGGAATGAAAAACTGTTTTTT. This sequence encodes CSVKAVVGNEKLFF.

This rearrangement joins TRBV10-3 to TRBJ1-2; 8 nucleotides line up with TRBD1. Germline V gene lookup returns CDR1 ENHRY and CDR2 SYGVKD. After removal of 10 bases from V and 3 bases from J, the junction contained 13 bases not matched to a gene. The CDR3 length is 15 residues. The CDR3 protein is CASSGRQGIDYGYTF. Here the CDR3 DNA reads TGTGCCAGCAGCGGTAGACAGGGGATTGACTATGGCTACACCTTC.